One sample yielded the 2 T cell receptor beta chains listed below, sequenced in a study of cytotoxic CD8 clonotypes in ibrutinib-treated CLL. Using immunoSEQ multiplex PCR, the repertoire was profiled, and TCRdb retains in-frame clones only, with some absent. The repertoire consists of approximately 140,000 clones, with around 93% occurring once and the leading ten covering more than 10%. The sequences come from PBMCs, collected after 12 months of ibrutinib treatment. The receptors were sampled from a human donor with chronic lymphocytic leukemia.

This clone was found once. The rearrangement joins TRBV6-5 to TRBJ2-3; 9 bases agree with TRBD2. CDR1 and CDR2 (germline): MNHEY, SVGAGI. V was pared by 5 bases and J by 2 bases, with 5 bases of the junction left unmatched. The CDR3 spans 15 residues. The CDR3 coding sequence is TGTGCCAGCAGTCAGAGCGGGGGGTCCACAGATACGCAGTATTTT. Its protein is CASSQSGGSTDTQYF.

The chain has TRBV2 and TRBJ2-1; no firm D call. Trimming cost V 6 bases and J 8 bases, with 11 bases left between them. CDR1 and CDR2 from the germline V gene are SNHLY and FYNNEI. CDR3 size: 12 residues. In DNA form, the CDR3 reads TGTGCCAGCAGGGGAACATGGGATGAGCAGTTCTTC. It yields the protein CASRGTWDEQFF.